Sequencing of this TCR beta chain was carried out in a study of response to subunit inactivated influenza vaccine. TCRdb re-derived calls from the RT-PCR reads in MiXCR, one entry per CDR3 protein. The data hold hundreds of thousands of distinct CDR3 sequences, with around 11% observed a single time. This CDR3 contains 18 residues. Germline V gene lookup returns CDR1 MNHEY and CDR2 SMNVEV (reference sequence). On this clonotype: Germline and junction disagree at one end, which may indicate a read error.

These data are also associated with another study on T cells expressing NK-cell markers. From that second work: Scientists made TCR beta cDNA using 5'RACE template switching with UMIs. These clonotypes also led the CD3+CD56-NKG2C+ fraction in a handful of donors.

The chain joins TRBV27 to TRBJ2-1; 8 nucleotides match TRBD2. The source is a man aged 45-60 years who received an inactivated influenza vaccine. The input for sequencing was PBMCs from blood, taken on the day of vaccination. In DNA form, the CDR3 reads TGTGCCAGCAGTCCATTAACCGGGACTAGGAGCTCCCACAATGAGCAGTTCTTC. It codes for CASSPLTGTRSSHNEQFF.